This TCR beta chain derives from a study of blood T cell repertoires in COVID-19. On the study more broadly: COVID-19 samples, acute and convalescent, were from the United States, Italy and Spain. T cells, B-cell-depleted T cells, or PBMCs supplied cDNA or gDNA.

The CDR3 is 15 residues long. Looked up from germline, CDR1 is KGHSH and CDR2 is LQKENI. Deletions cut 3 bases from V and 4 bases from J, with 16 bases between. Produced via immunoSEQ multiplex PCR; TCRdb's table is partial and in-frame only. Altogether 200,000 to 250,000 clones are present, 88% being singletons, with the ten largest covering roughly 1.7%. The specimen sequenced was peripheral blood. The sequence was collected from a man in his 70s with acute or convalescent COVID-19. The gene calls are TRBV18 and TRBJ2-7; possible D gene TRBD2, 6 bases. The CDR3 coding sequence is TGTGCCAGCTCACCCCGGGAGAGAGAAAGTTACGAGCAGTACTTC. It yields the protein CASSPRERESYEQYF.